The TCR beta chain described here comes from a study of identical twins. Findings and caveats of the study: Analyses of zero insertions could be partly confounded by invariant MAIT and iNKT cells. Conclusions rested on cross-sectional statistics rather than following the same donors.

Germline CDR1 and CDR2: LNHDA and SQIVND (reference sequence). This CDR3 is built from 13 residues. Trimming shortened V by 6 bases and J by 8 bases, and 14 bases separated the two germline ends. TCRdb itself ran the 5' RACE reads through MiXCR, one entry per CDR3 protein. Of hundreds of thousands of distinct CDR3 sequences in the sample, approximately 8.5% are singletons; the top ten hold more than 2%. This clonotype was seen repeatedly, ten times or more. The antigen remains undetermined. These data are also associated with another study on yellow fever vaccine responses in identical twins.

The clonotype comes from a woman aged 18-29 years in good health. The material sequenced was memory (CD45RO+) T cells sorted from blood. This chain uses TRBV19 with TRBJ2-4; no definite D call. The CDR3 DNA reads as TGTGCCAGTAGATTTCCGGGTCGGGACATTCAGTACTTC. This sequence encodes CASRFPGRDIQYF.